This TCR beta chain appears in the sequencing data of a study of post-analysis software for immune sequencing data. Study summary: Relapsing-remitting, secondary progressive and progressive-relapsing forms of multiple sclerosis all featured among disease courses.

This clonotype was detected only a few times. Its antigen is unidentified. The CDR3 runs to 14 residues. Per the germline V gene, CDR1 is DFQATT and CDR2 is SNEGSKA (reference sequence). V lost 0 bases, J lost 2 bases, and 8 bases lay in between. Findings and limits, study-wide: Diversity measured as normalized Chao1 was significantly lower in multiple sclerosis patients than in controls. Samples sharing a preparation batch grouped tightly together when assessed by F measure. Patients showed TRBV5-6, TRBV5-1 and TRBV20-1 among five TRBV segments more frequent than in controls.

Unique molecular identifiers tagged the TCR beta cDNA libraries. Each sample of about 1 to 10 million input T cells yielded roughly 500,000 cDNA molecules, so each molecule approximated one T cell. Each CDR3 protein is one row after TCRdb ran MiXCR on the PCR reads. This sample yields a few hundred thousand distinct CDR3 sequences, of which roughly 40% are seen a single time; approximately 7.7% belongs to the top ten. V gene TRBV20-1 combines with J gene TRBJ1-5, with D uncertain. This TCR came from a girl aged 2 to 10 with multiple sclerosis. The material sequenced was blood. CDR3 sequence: CSARDQYRNQPQHF. The CDR3 DNA reads TGCAGTGCTAGAGATCAATACCGCAATCAGCCCCAGCATTTT.